The 24 T cell receptor beta chains given below trace back to one sample, sequenced in a study of cytomegalovirus exposure and HLA in healthy donors. It was with 60 Vbeta and 13 Jbeta primers that the PCR ran. Profiled with immunoSEQ multiplex PCR; TCRdb holds only in-frame clones, not every one. The sample holds some 180,000 clones; 75% to 80% are singletons and the top ten take 12% to 15%. Sequencing was performed on PBMCs. The receptors originated from a young woman in good health and CMV-seropositive.

The table lists this clone with a count of one. The rearrangement links TRBV5-8 to TRBJ2-4, with 8 bases identical to TRBD2. V lost 4 bases, J lost 8 bases, and 14 bases stayed unmatched. CDR1 SGHTS and CDR2 YDEGEE come from the germline V gene. The CDR3 sequence is 16 residues long. DNA of the CDR3: TGTGCCAGCAGCGGCGGGACTAGTGGGTCGAGAGACATTCAGTACTTC. Protein product: CASSGGTSGSRDIQYF.

The chain employs TRBV5-6 and TRBJ1-2; TRBD1 matches at 9 bases. Germline loops: CDR1 SGHDT, CDR2 YYEEEE. V was pared by 4 bases and J by 9 bases, with 4 bases of the junction left unmatched. The CDR3 extends over 12 amino acids. The CDR3 spells CASSTDRGRYTF. DNA of the CDR3: TGTGCCAGCAGCACGGACAGGGGTCGCTACACCTTC.

V usage is TRBV30 and J usage is TRBJ1-5, with a tentative D call TRBD1 (5 bases). Per germline, CDR1 GTSNPN and CDR2 SVGIG (reference sequence). V was pared by 2 bases and J by 7 bases, with 18 bases between. The CDR3 loop spans 15 amino acids. The CDR3 reads CAWSSLSGVSQPQHF. The CDR3 bases are TGTGCCTGGAGTTCACTTTCGGGGGTGAGCCAGCCCCAGCATTTT.

The chain has TRBV2 and TRBJ2-1; 7 bases align to TRBD1. Germline lookup yields CDR1 SNHLY and CDR2 FYNNEI. CDR3 length: 13 amino acids. V lost 5 bases to trimming and J lost 3 bases; unmatched junction nucleotides: 1. The CDR3 reads CASSRDSYNEQFF. Here the CDR3 DNA reads TGTGCCAGCAGTAGGGACAGCTACAATGAGCAGTTCTTC. Full variable domain (remainder filled in from reference TRBV2 and TRBJ2-1): EPEVTQTPSHQVTQMGQEVILRCVPISNHLYFYWYRQILGQKVEFLVSFYNNEISEKSEIFDDQFSVERPDGSNFTLKIRSTKLEDSAMYFCASSRDSYNEQFFGPGTRLTVL.

The chain uses TRBV10-3 and TRBJ1-1; D gene uncertain. The germline V and J ends were trimmed by 3 bases and 1 base, with 15 bases remaining between them. Germline V gene data show CDR1 as ENHRY and CDR2 as SYGVKD. The CDR3 loop spans 16 amino acids. CDR3 residues: CAISDHIKTQNTEAFF. As DNA, the CDR3 is TGTGCCATCAGTGATCACATCAAGACTCAGAACACTGAAGCTTTCTTT.

The chain couples TRBV14 to TRBJ2-7, with 7 bases that match TRBD2. V lost 1 base to trimming and J lost 5 bases; unmatched junction nucleotides: 2. The CDR3 totals 13 residues. Per germline, CDR1 SGHDN and CDR2 FVKESK. CDR3: CASSQAGGNEQYF. The CDR3 DNA sequence: TGTGCCAGCAGCCAAGCCGGGGGGAACGAGCAGTACTTC.

V and J are TRBV6-5 and TRBJ2-4; 7 bases map to TRBD1. V was pared by 5 bases and J by 14 bases, with 6 bases of the junction left unmatched. This CDR3 spans 11 amino acids. The germline V gene encodes CDR1 MNHEY and CDR2 SVGAGI. The CDR3 sequence is CASSPQGKKYF. CDR3 nucleotides: TGTGCCAGCAGTCCACAGGGGAAAAAGTACTTC.

V is TRBV15 and J is TRBJ1-5; 9 bases match TRBD1. The V and J ends lost 2 bases and 6 bases, in that order; junction bases with no gene match: 5. This CDR3 is 15 amino acids long. Germline CDR1 reads LNHNV; CDR2 reads YYDKDF (reference sequence). The CDR3 DNA reads TGTGCCACCAGCAGACCGGACAGGGGCAGTCAGCCCCAGCATTTT. Translated, it gives CATSRPDRGSQPQHF.

The rearrangement uses TRBV4-3 and TRBJ1-4; D unresolved. The CDR3 is 15 residues long. Germline-derived CDR1 and CDR2 are LGHNA and YSLEER. Trimming took 0 bases from V and 8 from J, leaving 13 bases between them. The DNA of the CDR3 is TGCGCCAGCAGCCAAGAGGTGTTTAGGAGGGAAAAACTGTTTTTT. Its translation: CASSQEVFRREKLFF.

V and J are TRBV9 and TRBJ2-1; D possibly corresponds to TRBD2 (5 bases). The CDR3 is 17 residues long. In germline, CDR1 is SGDLS, CDR2 YYNGEE. V dropped 0 bases and J dropped 0 bases, with 13 bases sitting between them. The chain's CDR3 is CASSVATSGSSYNEQFF. The CDR3 DNA reads TGTGCCAGCAGCGTAGCTACTTCGGGGAGCTCCTACAATGAGCAGTTCTTC.

The chain couples TRBV11-3 to TRBJ2-7; no clear D gene. The V end was cut by 1 base, the J end by 0 bases, with 10 bases between. The CDR3 length is 15 residues. The germline V gene has CDR1 SGHNT and CDR2 YENEEA. The CDR3 reads CASSLVSSYSYEQYF. CDR3 coding DNA: TGTGCCAGCAGCTTAGTGTCTTCTTACTCCTACGAGCAGTACTTC.

The chain carries TRBV29-1 and TRBJ2-1; possible D gene TRBD2, 5 bases. Trimming shortened V by 3 bases and J by 0 bases, and 6 bases separated the two germline ends. Germline CDR1 reads SQVTM; CDR2 reads ANQGSEA. The CDR3 has 13 residues. Here the CDR3 reads CSVEGSSYNEQFF. DNA of the CDR3: TGCAGCGTTGAGGGGAGCTCCTACAATGAGCAGTTCTTC.

The chain carries TRBV4-3 and TRBJ1-2, with D hard to call. This CDR3 region has 15 residues. The ends were cut back, 0 bases at V and 2 bases at J, with 10 bases in the middle. Germline V gene sequence: CDR1 LGHNA, CDR2 YSLEER. The CDR3 protein is CASSQDRHGNYGYTF. CDR3 DNA sequence: TGCGCCAGCAGCCAAGATCGACATGGGAACTATGGCTACACCTTC.

The chain joins TRBV4-1 to TRBJ1-3; no firm D call. The germline CDR1 and CDR2 sequences are MGHRA and YSYEKL. V was trimmed by 1 base and J by 4 bases, leaving 14 bases between them. The CDR3 runs 16 residues. CDR3 in DNA: TGCGCCAGCAGCCAAGTATCGCACAGAGGGGGAAACACCATATATTTT. Translation: CASSQVSHRGGNTIYF.

CDR3 residues: CASSPGPDTGELFF. The CDR3 nucleotides are TGTGCCAGCAGTCCAGGGCCAGACACCGGGGAGCTGTTTTTT. The chain links TRBV6-1 to TRBJ2-2; a weak D match, TRBD1 (5 bases). CDR3 length: 14 residues. Germline values: CDR1 MNHNS, CDR2 SASEGT. Trimming pared 5 bases from V and 3 bases from J, leaving 10 bases between.

The table lists this clone with a count of one. This sequence joins TRBV6-6 and TRBJ2-3; D might be TRBD1 (5 bases). The germline V gene encodes CDR1 MNHNY and CDR2 SVGAGI (reference sequence). There are 12 residues in the CDR3. V was shortened by 4 bases and J by 14 bases, with 16 bases between the two germline ends. CDR3: CASSFSRVLTYF. Written as DNA, the CDR3 is TGTGCCAGCAGTTTTTCCAGGGTTTTGACGTATTTT.

The V call is TRBV30, the J call TRBJ1-6, with a tentative D call TRBD1 (6 bases). The CDR3 totals 15 residues. Trimming left V 0 bases short and J 7 bases short, with 13 bases between. In germline, CDR1 is GTSNPN, CDR2 SVGIG (reference sequence). The CDR3 coding sequence is TGTGCCTGGAGTGTTGGGGGCGGCTGGAATTCACCCCTCCACTTT. Translated, it gives CAWSVGGGWNSPLHF. Full variable domain (rest looked up from reference TRBV30 and TRBJ1-6): SQTIHQWPATLVQPVGSPLSLECTVEGTSNPNLYWYRQAAGRGLQLLFYSVGIGQISSEVPQNLSASRPQDRQFILSSKKLLLSDSGFYLCAWSVGGGWNSPLHFGNGTRLTVT.

The V gene is TRBV7-6, the J gene TRBJ2-3; 11 bases match TRBD1. From germline, CDR1 is SGHVS and CDR2 FNYEAQ. CDR3 size: 18 residues. The junction had 11 bases not matched to a gene; V was cut back by 0 bases and J by 6 bases. CDR3 residues: CASSLAVFGTGGLDTQYF. Here the CDR3 DNA reads TGTGCCAGCAGCTTAGCAGTGTTCGGGACAGGGGGTTTGGATACGCAGTATTTT.

The rearrangement joins TRBV19 to TRBJ1-2; 7 bases agree with TRBD1. Germline CDR1 is LNHDA and CDR2 is SQIVND (reference sequence). The V segment lost 3 bases and the J segment 4 bases; nucleotides outside the gene matches: 5. The CDR3 length is 14 residues. CDR3 loop: CASSIMGQLYGYTF. Here the CDR3 DNA reads TGTGCCAGTAGTATTATGGGACAGCTCTATGGCTACACCTTC. The complete variable domain, with remaining parts taken from reference TRBV19 and TRBJ1-2, reads DGGITQSPKYLFRKEGQNVTLSCEQNLNHDAMYWYRQDPGQGLRLIYYSQIVNDFQKGDIAEGYSVSREKKESFPLTVTSAQKNPTAFYLCASSIMGQLYGYTFGSGTRLTVV.

This chain uses TRBV28 with TRBJ1-6; 7 bases match TRBD1. The CDR3 has 16 amino acids. The ends lost 2 bases at V and 10 bases at J; junction bases unmatched: 11. In germline, CDR1 is MDHEN, CDR2 SYDVKM. The DNA of the CDR3 is TGTGCCAGCAGTTTACACAGGGGTGGAGGTGGGTCACCCCTCCACTTT. Its translation: CASSLHRGGGGSPLHF.

The chain uses TRBV4-1 and TRBJ1-1; maybe TRBD1 (6 bases). Looked up from germline, CDR1 is MGHRA and CDR2 is YSYEKL. The CDR3 is made up of 17 amino acids. Trimming left V 4 bases short and J 7 bases short, with 25 bases between. DNA of the CDR3: TGCGCCAGCAGCCTCGATAACTCCGGGACAAAATTCAATGAAGCTTTCTTT. Translating gives CASSLDNSGTKFNEAFF.

V and J are TRBV4-1 and TRBJ2-1; D may be TRBD1 (6 bases). Trimming pared 5 bases from V and 4 bases from J, leaving 9 bases between. Germline CDR1 and CDR2: MGHRA and YSYEKL. The CDR3 consists of 13 residues. CDR3 residues: CASSFQGYNEQFF. The CDR3 DNA reads as TGCGCCAGCAGCTTTCAGGGGTACAATGAGCAGTTCTTC.

V and J are TRBV29-1 and TRBJ1-3, with D maybe TRBD1 (6 bases). Germline CDR1 SQVTM, CDR2 ANQGSEA. With 5 bases removed from V and 4 bases from J, the gap between germline ends came to 15 bases. The CDR3 sequence is 14 residues long. CDR3 sequence reads: CSVSDRLKGNTIYF. The CDR3 DNA sequence: TGCAGCGTTAGTGACAGGCTTAAAGGAAACACCATATATTTT.

CDR3 amino acids: CASSLSGPRETQYF. CDR3 sequence (DNA): TGTGCCAGCAGTTTATCAGGGCCAAGAGAGACCCAGTACTTC. The rearrangement links TRBV6-6 to TRBJ2-5; a possible D gene is TRBD1 (5 bases). The V end was cut by 4 bases, the J end by 4 bases, with 13 bases between. This CDR3 is 14 amino acids long. The germline V gene encodes CDR1 MNHNY and CDR2 SVGAGI (reference sequence).